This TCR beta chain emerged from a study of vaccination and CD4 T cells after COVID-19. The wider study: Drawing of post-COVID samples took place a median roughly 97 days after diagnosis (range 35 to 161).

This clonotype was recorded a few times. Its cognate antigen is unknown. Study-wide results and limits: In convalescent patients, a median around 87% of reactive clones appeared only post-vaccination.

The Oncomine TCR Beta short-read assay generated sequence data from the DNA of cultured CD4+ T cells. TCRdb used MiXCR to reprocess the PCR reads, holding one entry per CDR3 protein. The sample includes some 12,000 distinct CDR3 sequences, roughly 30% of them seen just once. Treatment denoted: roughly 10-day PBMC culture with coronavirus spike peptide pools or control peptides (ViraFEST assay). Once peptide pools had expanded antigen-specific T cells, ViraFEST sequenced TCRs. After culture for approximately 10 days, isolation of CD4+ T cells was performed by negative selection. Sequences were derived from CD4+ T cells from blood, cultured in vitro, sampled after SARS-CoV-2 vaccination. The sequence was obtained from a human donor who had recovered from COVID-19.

The CDR3 sequence is CSASSGRVGANVLTF. CDR3 nucleotides: TGCAGTGCTTCTAGCGGGAGGGTTGGGGCCAACGTCCTGACTTTC. V usage is TRBV20-1 and J usage is TRBJ2-6, with TRBD2 matching over 12 bases. From germline, CDR1 is DFQATT and CDR2 SNEGSKA (reference sequence). This CDR3 is 15 amino acids long. V was pared by 5 bases and J by 3 bases, with 2 bases of the junction left unmatched.